Shown below are 24 T cell receptor beta chains from a single sample sequenced in a study of shared clonotypes between healthy human individuals. This table comes from immunoSEQ multiplex PCR, and its TCRdb copy is limited to in-frame clones, with some not included. The data contain approximately 530,000 clones, 90% to 97% of them singletons. The sequenced material came from naive CD4+ T cells sorted from blood. Subset specified: CD45RA+ positively selected. The source of these receptors is a woman in her 30s in good health.

The chain employs TRBV23-1 and TRBJ2-7; 9 bases are shared with TRBD1. TRBV23-1 qualifies as an ORF whose function is uncertain. The CDR3 spans 23 residues. After removal of 4 bases from V and 6 bases from J, the junction contained 34 bases not matched to a gene. CDR3 nucleotides: TGCGCCAGCAGTCTTCGGACGGGACAGGGCCCTATGGCAACCACACTATCCACCTCCGAGCAGTACTTC. Translating it yields CASSLRTGQGPMATTLSTSEQYF.

CDR3 in DNA: TGTGCCAGCAGCGTAGTGTTGGGGAAGGACAGGCGAGTTTCCAGCTCCTACGAGCAGTACTTC. Protein sequence: CASSVVLGKDRRVSSSYEQYF. The rearrangement links TRBV9 to TRBJ2-7, with TRBD1 matching 7 bases. Germline CDR1 reads SGDLS; CDR2 reads YYNGEE. V lost 0 bases, J lost 0 bases, and 21 bases stayed unmatched. The CDR3 extends over 21 amino acids.

The rearrangement uses TRBV28 and TRBJ2-2, with 10 bases identical to TRBD1. The V gene end was trimmed by 6 bases and the J gene end by 2 bases; junction bases not matched to a gene: 3. The CDR3 spans 15 residues. The germline V gene has CDR1 MDHEN and CDR2 SYDVKM. CDR3 sequence reads: CASRRTGGNTGELFF. The CDR3 DNA sequence: TGTGCCAGCAGAAGGACAGGGGGAAACACCGGGGAGCTGTTTTTT.

The V gene is TRBV11-2, the J gene TRBJ1-3, with D perhaps TRBD1 (6 bases). Deletions cut 5 bases from V and 4 bases from J, with 12 bases between. Germline V gives CDR1 SGHAT, CDR2 FQNNGV. The CDR3 contains 14 residues. The CDR3 nucleotides are TGTGCCAGCAGCCCCCCAGGGGTAGGAAACACCATATATTTT. It codes for CASSPPGVGNTIYF.

V gene TRBV28 combines with J gene TRBJ1-5; 9 nucleotides agree with TRBD1. CDR3 length: 15 residues. The V gene's germline CDR1 is MDHEN and CDR2 SYDVKM. After removal of 2 bases from V and 4 bases from J, the junction contained 3 bases not matched to a gene. The CDR3 region is CASSLGQGMNQPQHF. The CDR3 DNA sequence: TGTGCCAGCAGTTTAGGACAGGGGATGAATCAGCCCCAGCATTTT. Complete variable domain (other parts from reference TRBV28 and TRBJ1-5): DVKVTQSSRYLVKRTGEKVFLECVQDMDHENMFWYRQDPGLGLRLIYFSYDVKMKEKGDIPEGYSVSREKKERFSLILESASTNQTSMYLCASSLGQGMNQPQHFGDGTRLSIL.

The CDR3: CASSPQDRGGWNTEAFF. DNA of the CDR3: TGTGCCAGCAGCCCCCAGGACAGGGGAGGGTGGAACACTGAAGCTTTCTTT. The J gene is TRBJ1-1, the V gene TRBV16; TRBD1 aligns across 9 bases. CDR3 length: 17 residues. CDR1 is KGHSY and CDR2 is FQNENV in the germline V gene. Trimming took 4 bases from V and 1 from J; bases not matched to a gene: 10.

This rearrangement joins TRBV18 to TRBJ2-7; D remains unclear. The CDR3 is 13 amino acids. Per the germline V gene, CDR1 is KGHSH and CDR2 is LQKENI. V was shortened by 3 bases and J by 3 bases, with 9 bases between the two germline ends. DNA for the CDR3: TGTGCCAGCTCACCTTTACTCGACTACGAGCAGTACTTC. As protein: CASSPLLDYEQYF. The full variable domain, in which reference TRBV18 and TRBJ2-7 provide the parts outside the CDR3, is NAGVMQNPRHLVRRRGQEARLRCSPMKGHSHVYWYRQLPEEGLKFMVYLQKENIIDESGMPKERFSAEFPKEGPSILRIQQVVRGDSAAYFCASSPLLDYEQYFGPGTRLTVT.

The chain combines TRBV25-1 with TRBJ1-1; TRBD1 agrees at 10 bases. The CDR3 is 16 residues long. Germline V gene data show CDR1 as MGHDK and CDR2 as SYGVNS. V gave up 4 bases and J gave up 1 base; unmatched junction bases: 6. The CDR3 region has the DNA TGTGCCAGCAGTGCACGACAGGGGGCTGGGAACACTGAAGCTTTCTTT. Encoded protein: CASSARQGAGNTEAFF.

The chain joins TRBV15 to TRBJ2-7; the match to TRBD1 covers 8 bases. From germline, CDR1 is LNHNV and CDR2 YYDKDF (reference sequence). V was clipped by 6 bases and J by 4 bases; unmatched bases: 14. This CDR3 contains 16 residues. CDR3 protein: CATSDALTGDSYEQYF. The CDR3 nucleotides are TGTGCCACCAGTGATGCTTTGACAGGGGATTCATACGAGCAGTACTTC.

The genes are TRBV28 and TRBJ2-3; D may be TRBD2 (7 bases). Germline assignment: CDR1 MDHEN and CDR2 SYDVKM. The CDR3 spans 16 residues. Deletions cut 4 bases from V and 1 base from J, with 15 bases between. For the CDR3, the DNA is TGTGCCAGCAGTTGGCGGGGGAGGGGGGGCACAGATACGCAGTATTTT. Its translation: CASSWRGRGGTDTQYF.

The chain recombines TRBV28 with TRBJ2-7, with D perhaps TRBD1 (6 bases). Trimming left V 6 bases short and J 1 base short, with 13 bases between. Germline V gene sequence: CDR1 MDHEN, CDR2 SYDVKM. This CDR3 is built from 14 residues. The DNA for the CDR3 is TGTGCCAGCAGCCCGAGCAGGGGTTCCTACGAGCAGTACTTC. It encodes CASSPSRGSYEQYF.

In DNA form, the CDR3 reads TGTGCCAGTAGTATACAGCGGGGGGGAGAGCAGTTCTTC. Its protein product is CASSIQRGGEQFF. The chain joins TRBV19 to TRBJ2-1, with 10 nucleotides matching TRBD2. The CDR3 extends over 13 amino acids. CDR1 and CDR2 (germline): LNHDA, SQIVND (reference sequence). The V segment lost 2 bases and the J segment 10 bases; nucleotides outside the gene matches: 2.

The chain links TRBV25-1 to TRBJ2-1; TRBD1 matches at 10 bases. This CDR3 has 16 amino acids. Germline V gene data show CDR1 as MGHDK and CDR2 as SYGVNS. With 5 bases clipped from V and 6 bases from J, the junction kept 10 bases outside the gene matches. The CDR3 protein is CASSQAGTGDRNEQFF. The CDR3 DNA reads TGTGCCAGCAGTCAGGCGGGGACAGGGGATCGCAATGAGCAGTTCTTC. Full variable domain (remainder filled in from reference TRBV25-1 and TRBJ2-1): EADIYQTPRYLVIGTGKKITLECSQTMGHDKMYWYQQDPGMELHLIHYSYGVNSTEKGDLSSESTVSRIRTEHFPLTLESARPSHTSQYLCASSQAGTGDRNEQFFGPGTRLTVL.

The V gene is TRBV11-2, the J gene TRBJ1-2, with a possible D match to TRBD1 (6 bases). The CDR3 has 14 amino acids. The V gene's germline CDR1 is SGHAT and CDR2 FQNNGV. Deletions cut 3 bases from V and 4 bases from J, with 12 bases between. CDR3 region: CASSFLGGTYGYTF. The CDR3 bases are TGTGCCAGCAGCTTCCTAGGGGGGACCTATGGCTACACCTTC. Using reference TRBV11-2 and TRBJ1-2 for the parts outside the CDR3, the full variable domain is EAGVAQSPRYKIIEKRQSVAFWCNPISGHATLYWYQQILGQGPKLLIQFQNNGVVDDSQLPKDRFSAERLKGVDSTLKIQPAKLEDSAVYLCASSFLGGTYGYTFGSGTRLTVV.

The V and J genes are TRBV9 and TRBJ2-3; D unresolved. Looked up from germline, CDR1 is SGDLS and CDR2 is YYNGEE. Trimming cost V 4 bases and J 2 bases, with 11 bases left between them. The CDR3 is made up of 14 amino acids. The CDR3 nucleotides are TGTGCCAGCAGCTTTCGGACCTCCACAGATACGCAGTATTTT. Protein: CASSFRTSTDTQYF.

The J gene is TRBJ2-5, the V gene TRBV7-2, with D possibly matching TRBD2 (6 bases). The closer fit of TRBJ2-7 to the DNA end suggests the J call may be wrong. The CDR3 is 18 residues long. Looked up from germline, CDR1 is SGHTA and CDR2 is FQGNSA. The CDR3 loop is CASSLGTPHPGAPYEQYF. The DNA of the CDR3 is TGTGCCAGCAGCTTAGGGACCCCCCACCCGGGAGCGCCCTACGAGCAGTACTTC.

This clone appeared a single time. The chain is built from TRBV10-3 and TRBJ2-6; D not resolved. There are 15 residues in the CDR3. Germline-derived CDR1 and CDR2 are ENHRY and SYGVKD. Trimming shortened V by 2 bases and J by 0 bases, and 5 bases separated the two germline ends. CDR3 protein: CAISERFSGANVLTF. Here the CDR3 DNA reads TGTGCCATCAGTGAGAGGTTCTCTGGGGCCAACGTCCTGACTTTC.

In its sample, this clone was seen once. The gene calls are TRBV5-1 and TRBJ2-2, with TRBD2 matching over 11 bases. This CDR3 has 17 amino acids. Trimming removed 4 bases from V and 1 base from J; junction bases left unmatched: 6. The germline gives CDR1 SGHRS, CDR2 YFSETQ. The CDR3 reads CASSRTGTSGNTGELFF. The CDR3 DNA follows: TGCGCCAGCAGCCGAACCGGGACTAGCGGGAACACCGGGGAGCTGTTTTTT.

The rearrangement links TRBV28 to TRBJ1-2, with D perhaps TRBD1 (5 bases). There are 16 residues in the CDR3. From germline, CDR1 is MDHEN and CDR2 SYDVKM. V was pared by 1 base and J by 0 bases, with 12 bases between. DNA of the CDR3: TGTGCCAGCAGTTTATCCCGGGACGCCACTAACTATGGCTACACCTTC. It specifies CASSLSRDATNYGYTF.

This clone was seen only a few times. The chain recombines TRBV11-2 with TRBJ1-1; a possible D gene is TRBD1 (6 bases). Germline assignment: CDR1 SGHAT and CDR2 FQNNGV. The V end lost 5 bases, the J end lost 0 bases, and 10 bases lay between the germline ends. The CDR3 is 14 residues long. In DNA form, the CDR3 reads TGTGCCAGCAGCACCACAGGGCTGAACACTGAAGCTTTCTTT. Translated, it gives CASSTTGLNTEAFF.

The chain combines TRBV6-1 with TRBJ1-5, with D unresolved. The V end was cut by 3 bases, the J end by 7 bases, with 13 bases between. Germline V gene sequence: CDR1 MNHNS, CDR2 SASEGT. The CDR3 is 14 residues long. Here the CDR3 DNA reads TGTGCCAGCAGTGAGGTCCAGGAATGGCAGCCCCAGCATTTT. It yields the protein CASSEVQEWQPQHF.

The rearrangement links TRBV11-3 to TRBJ2-1; 9 nucleotides match TRBD1. This CDR3 region has 16 residues. V lost 5 bases to trimming and J lost 4 bases; unmatched junction nucleotides: 9. The germline V gene encodes CDR1 SGHNT and CDR2 YENEEA. CDR3 region: CASSATGDRAYNEQFF. CDR3 in DNA: TGTGCCAGCAGCGCCACTGGGGACAGGGCTTACAATGAGCAGTTCTTC.

The chain has TRBV7-9 and TRBJ2-5; D assignment may be TRBD1 or TRBD2 (6 bases each). Trimming pared 5 bases from V and 2 bases from J, leaving 21 bases between. Germline V lookup: CDR1 SEHNR, CDR2 FQNEAQ (reference sequence). The CDR3 sequence is 17 residues long. CDR3 residues: CASSPGPGAPGQETQYF. CDR3 in DNA: TGTGCCAGCAGCCCCGGGCCGGGGGCGCCGGGGCAAGAGACCCAGTACTTC.

The genes are TRBV11-2 and TRBJ2-1; TRBD2 agrees at 9 bases. This CDR3 region has 16 residues. CDR1 is SGHAT, CDR2 FQNNGV, per germline. J was trimmed by 7 bases and V by 0 bases; bases with no gene match: 7. The CDR3 nucleotides read TGTGCCAGCAGCTTAGATCAGACTAGCGGTGGGAATGAGCAGTTCTTC. It encodes CASSLDQTSGGNEQFF. Based on the CDR3 plus reference TRBV11-2 and TRBJ2-1, the full variable domain is EAGVAQSPRYKIIEKRQSVAFWCNPISGHATLYWYQQILGQGPKLLIQFQNNGVVDDSQLPKDRFSAERLKGVDSTLKIQPAKLEDSAVYLCASSLDQTSGGNEQFFGPGTRLTVL.